Below, 12 T cell receptor beta chains from the same sample are listed, as sequenced in a study of OX40 agonist ivuxolimab in advanced cancers. The repertoire was sequenced with immunoSEQ multiplex PCR; TCRdb's copy has only in-frame clones and lacks some. The repertoire holds about 73,000 clones, with about nine tenths as singletons. Sample: CD4+ or CD8+ T cells sorted from blood, taken in a trial of the OX40 agonist ivuxolimab. Receptors were obtained from an adult with an advanced solid tumor such as melanoma, head and neck, liver or kidney cancer.

The J gene is TRBJ1-2, the V gene TRBV28; 7 bases agree with TRBD1. The V gene's germline CDR1 is MDHEN and CDR2 SYDVKM. The ends lost 6 bases at V and 1 base at J; junction bases unmatched: 5. The CDR3 is made up of 14 amino acids. In nucleotides, the CDR3 is TGTGCCAGCAGGGGGACAGATTTTAACTATGGCTACACCTTC. It translates to CASRGTDFNYGYTF.

The chain employs TRBV2 and TRBJ2-7, with D possibly matching TRBD1 (5 bases). CDR3 size: 15 residues. Germline CDR1 is SNHLY and CDR2 is FYNNEI. Deletions cut 4 bases from V and 2 bases from J, with 15 bases between. CDR3 sequence (DNA): TGTGCCAGCAGTGGAGGCCAGGGCCCCCCCTACGAGCAGTACTTC. It is translated as CASSGGQGPPYEQYF. The complete variable domain, with remaining parts taken from reference TRBV2 and TRBJ2-7, reads EPEVTQTPSHQVTQMGQEVILRCVPISNHLYFYWYRQILGQKVEFLVSFYNNEISEKSEIFDDQFSVERPDGSNFTLKIRSTKLEDSAMYFCASSGGQGPPYEQYFGPGTRLTVT.

The chain links TRBV27 to TRBJ2-1; TRBD2 matches 9 bases. CDR3 length: 14 amino acids. V gave up 10 bases and J gave up 9 bases; unmatched junction bases: 13. Germline-derived CDR1 and CDR2 are MNHEY and SMNVEV (reference sequence). CDR3: CATLLRGAGGEQFF. The CDR3 nucleotides are TGTGCCACCCTCCTTCGGGGAGCGGGAGGTGAGCAGTTCTTC.

The rearrangement uses TRBV6-1 and TRBJ2-1; the match to TRBD2 covers 7 bases. Germline CDR1 is MNHNS and CDR2 is SASEGT. The V segment lost 5 bases and the J segment 7 bases; nucleotides outside the gene matches: 8. This CDR3 comprises 14 residues. CDR3 region: CASSKPTSSNEQFF. The CDR3 nucleotides are TGTGCCAGCAGTAAACCGACTAGCTCAAATGAGCAGTTCTTC.

The chain employs TRBV4-1 and TRBJ1-2; possible D gene TRBD1, 6 bases. The CDR3 is 15 residues long. Trimming removed 1 base from V and 6 bases from J, with 15 bases in between. Germline V gives CDR1 MGHRA, CDR2 YSYEKL. CDR3 region: CASSQADRRGDGYTF. The CDR3 DNA reads TGCGCCAGCAGCCAAGCTGACAGGAGGGGTGATGGCTACACCTTC.

The table lists this clone with a count of one. V usage is TRBV4-1 and J usage is TRBJ1-1, with unresolved D. The CDR3 is 15 residues long. Germline V gene lookup returns CDR1 MGHRA and CDR2 YSYEKL. The V gene lost 0 bases and the J gene lost 1 base, with 9 bases spanning the gap. The CDR3 reads CASSQDRRENTEAFF. CDR3 bases: TGCGCCAGCAGCCAAGATAGACGGGAGAACACTGAAGCTTTCTTT.

This clone was recorded only once. The chain joins TRBV6-6 to TRBJ2-7; 8 bases agree with TRBD2. CDR1 is MNHNY, CDR2 SVGAGI, per germline (reference sequence). V trimming: 6 bases; J trimming: 3 bases; junction bases outside the gene matches: 1. The CDR3 contains 12 residues. The CDR3 here is CASSRGGYEQYF. The CDR3 nucleotides are TGTGCCAGCAGCCGGGGGGGCTACGAGCAGTACTTC.

This chain uses TRBV7-9 with TRBJ1-2; 7 nucleotides align to TRBD1. The CDR3 covers 16 residues. The germline V gene has CDR1 SEHNR and CDR2 FQNEAQ (reference sequence). Trimming took 0 bases from V and 7 from J; bases not matched to a gene: 11. The CDR3 sequence: CASSLAQAGGSGGYTF. The CDR3, as DNA: TGTGCCAGCAGCTTAGCGCAGGCAGGGGGAAGCGGTGGCTACACCTTC. Combining the CDR3 with reference TRBV7-9 and TRBJ1-2 gives the whole variable domain DTGVSQNPRHKITKRGQNVTFRCDPISEHNRLYWYRQTLGQGPEFLTYFQNEAQLEKSRLLSDRFSAERPKGSFSTLEIQRTEQGDSAMYLCASSLAQAGGSGGYTFGSGTRLTVV.

The genes are TRBV19 and TRBJ1-5; possibly TRBD1 for D (5 bases). This CDR3 has 15 amino acids. The germline gives CDR1 LNHDA, CDR2 SQIVND (reference sequence). Trimming shortened V by 5 bases and J by 6 bases, and 17 bases separated the two germline ends. CDR3: CASSLRGLGGQPQHF. In DNA form, the CDR3 reads TGTGCCAGTAGTTTAAGGGGACTTGGGGGTCAGCCCCAGCATTTT.

The chain uses TRBV9 and TRBJ2-1, with D possibly matching TRBD1 (5 bases). Germline V gene sequence: CDR1 SGDLS, CDR2 YYNGEE. The CDR3 contains 13 residues. The V and J ends lost 0 bases and 4 bases respectively, with 5 bases between them. CDR3 sequence (DNA): TGTGCCAGCAGCGTAGGACAGTACAATGAGCAGTTCTTC. Translating gives CASSVGQYNEQFF.

This chain uses TRBV19 with TRBJ2-7; TRBD2 agrees at 8 bases. Germline V gene data show CDR1 as LNHDA and CDR2 as SQIVND (reference sequence). There are 15 residues in the CDR3. After removal of 3 bases from V and 7 bases from J, the junction contained 11 bases not matched to a gene. CDR3 residues: CASSMILAGSGEQYF. CDR3 in DNA: TGTGCCAGTAGTATGATTCTAGCGGGCTCGGGGGAGCAGTACTTC.

This clone was found a few times. The chain combines TRBV10-3 with TRBJ1-1; D is possibly TRBD1 (6 bases). V lost 10 bases, J lost 0 bases, and 12 bases lay in between. The length of the CDR3 is 13 residues. CDR1 is ENHRY, CDR2 SYGVKD, per germline. The CDR3 sequence is CATGTLMNTEAFF. The CDR3 DNA is TGTGCCACCGGGACACTTATGAACACTGAAGCTTTCTTT.